This T cell receptor beta chain derives from a study of blood T cells in healthy people across ages. Each sample had at least 7 million PBMCs isolated. Extractions gave at least 5.5 micrograms of total RNA per sample. For the second PCR, which ran for roughly 7 to 11 cycles, a sample-barcoded 5' primer and a J-beta primer mix were used. Tags on each cDNA molecule came from a template-switch adaptor with 12 random nucleotides. One entry per CDR3 protein results from TCRdb running MiXCR on the 5' RACE reads. The repertoire holds some 700,000 distinct CDR3 sequences, with about a fifth as singletons. Germline V gene lookup returns CDR1 SGHKS and CDR2 YYEKEE (reference sequence). Losses at the gene ends were 6 bases for V and 4 bases for J; bases not matched to a gene: 9. The CDR3 runs 15 residues. Ten or more counts support this clonotype.

The rearrangement joins TRBV5-5 to TRBJ2-5, with 10 bases matching TRBD1. This sequence was found in a man aged 65-85 years in good health. The sequenced sample consisted of blood. The chain's CDR3 is CASTILRTGGETQYF. DNA of the CDR3: TGTGCCAGCACCATACTACGGACAGGGGGAGAGACCCAGTACTTC.